This T cell receptor (beta chain) was found in a study of blood T cell repertoires in COVID-19. Study as a whole: Some COVID-19 samples were acute and others convalescent; all came from the United States, Italy and Spain. T cells, B-cell-depleted T cells, or PBMCs provided the cDNA or gDNA that served as material.

The length of the CDR3 is 11 residues. Germline values: CDR1 MNHEY, CDR2 SVGAGI. V dropped 2 bases and J dropped 7 bases, with 6 bases sitting between them. Under the authors' procedure: The authors estimated nucleated cell counts from reference gene primer amplification. TCRdb keeps only in-frame clones here, not all; method: immunoSEQ multiplex PCR. V and J calls and clone size are copied from that table; D and trimming were computed from the DNA. The repertoire holds roughly 80,000 clones, 70% to 80% seen once, with about 15% in the top ten. The receptor was isolated from a man between 65 and 85 years old with active or convalescent COVID-19. The sequenced sample was peripheral blood. The chain uses TRBV6-5 and TRBJ2-7, with D uncertain. Here the CDR3 DNA reads TGTGCCAGCAGTTACATCGGGGAGCAGTACTTC. Its translation is CASSYIGEQYF.